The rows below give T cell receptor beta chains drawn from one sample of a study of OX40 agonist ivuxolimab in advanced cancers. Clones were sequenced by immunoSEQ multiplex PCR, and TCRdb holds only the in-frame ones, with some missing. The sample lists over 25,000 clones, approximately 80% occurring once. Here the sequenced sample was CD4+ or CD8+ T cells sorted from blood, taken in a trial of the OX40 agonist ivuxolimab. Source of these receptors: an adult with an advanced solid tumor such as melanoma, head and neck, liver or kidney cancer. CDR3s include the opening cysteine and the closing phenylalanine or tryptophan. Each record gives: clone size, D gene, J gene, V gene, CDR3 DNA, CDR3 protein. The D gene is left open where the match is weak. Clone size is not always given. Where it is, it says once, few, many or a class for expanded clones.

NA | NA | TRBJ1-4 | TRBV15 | TGTGCCACCTCCTGGGAGTCAACTAATGAAAAACTGTTTTTT | CATSWESTNEKLFF
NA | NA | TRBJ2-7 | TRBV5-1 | TGCGCCAGCAGCGACCGTTCGGGTAGCTCCTACGAGCAGTACTTC | CASSDRSGSSYEQYF
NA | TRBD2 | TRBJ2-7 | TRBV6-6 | TGTGCCAGCAGCCCCGAGTACAGCGGGGGAGACGAGCAGTACTTC | CASSPEYSGGDEQYF
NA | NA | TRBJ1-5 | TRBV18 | TGTGCCAGCTCAGCGGGCGTTACGGATCAGCCCCAGCATTTT | CASSAGVTDQPQHF
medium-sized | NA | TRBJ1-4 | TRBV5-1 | TGCGCCAGCAGCTTCGGTGGAACTAATGAAAAACTGTTTTTT | CASSFGGTNEKLFF
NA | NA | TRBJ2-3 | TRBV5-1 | TGCGCCAGCAGCCCCCTTTTCGGCACAGATACGCAGTATTTT | CASSPLFGTDTQYF
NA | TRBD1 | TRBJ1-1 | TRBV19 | TGTGCCAGTAGTTTCGGGACAGGGACTATAGGGACTGAAGCTTTCTTT | CASSFGTGTIGTEAFF
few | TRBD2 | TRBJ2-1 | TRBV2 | TGTGCCAGCTGTCTCGGGGGGATTCTCTCCTACAATGAGCAGTTCTTC | CASCLGGILSYNEQFF
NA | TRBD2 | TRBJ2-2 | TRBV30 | TGTGCCTGGATGGCGGGGGCGAACACCGGGGAGCTGTTTTTT | CAWMAGANTGELFF
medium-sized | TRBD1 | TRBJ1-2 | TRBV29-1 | TGCAGCATACAAAGGGGGCCTAACTATGGCTACACCTTC | CSIQRGPNYGYTF
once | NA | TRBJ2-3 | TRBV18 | TGTGCCAGCTCACCAGGACAGATAATCACAGATACGCAGTATTTT | CASSPGQIITDTQYF
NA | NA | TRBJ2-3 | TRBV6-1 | TGTGCCAGCAGCTGGGGTGCCACAGATACGCAGTATTTT | CASSWGATDTQYF
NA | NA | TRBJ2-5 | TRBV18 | TGTGCCAGCTCACCACCAGGCGGATCTTGGGAGACCCAGTACTTC | CASSPPGGSWETQYF
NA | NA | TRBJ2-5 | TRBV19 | TGTGCCACCTCCGGGCCTGGAGGTGTTGGGACCCAGTACTTC | CATSGPGGVGTQYF
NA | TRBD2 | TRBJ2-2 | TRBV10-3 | TGTGCCATCAGTGACCGAGCGGGGGGTCCCCCCGGGGAGCTGTTTTTT | CAISDRAGGPPGELFF
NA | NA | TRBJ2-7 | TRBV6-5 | TGTGCCAGCAGTTACTCTCGATTGGGGGCGGGCGAGCAGTACTTC | CASSYSRLGAGEQYF
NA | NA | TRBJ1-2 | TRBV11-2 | TGTGCCAGCAGCTTAGCCGCGACAGCTAACTATGGCTACACCTTC | CASSLAATANYGYTF
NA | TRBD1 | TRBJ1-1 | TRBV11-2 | TGTGCCAGCATCCTCCGGGACAGCATATCGAACACTGAAGCTTTCTTT | CASILRDSISNTEAFF
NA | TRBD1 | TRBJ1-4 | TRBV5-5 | TGTGCCAGCAGCTTTGCCCAGGGGGCTAATGAAAAACTGTTTTTT | CASSFAQGANEKLFF
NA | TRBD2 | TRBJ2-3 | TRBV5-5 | TGTGCCAGCAGCGCCGTTCAGCGGGGGAGCACAGATACGCAGTATTTT | CASSAVQRGSTDTQYF
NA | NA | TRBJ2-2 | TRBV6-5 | TGTGCCAGCAGCTTGGGGGGCCGTGACACCGGGGAGCTGTTTTTT | CASSLGGRDTGELFF
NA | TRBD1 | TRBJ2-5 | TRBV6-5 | TGTGCCAGCAGTAACACAGGGGGCGCGGAGACCCAGTACTTC | CASSNTGGAETQYF
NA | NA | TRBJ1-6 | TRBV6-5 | TGTGCCAGCTCGGGACACTATAATTCACCCCTCCACTTT | CASSGHYNSPLHF
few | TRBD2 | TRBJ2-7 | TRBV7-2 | TGTGCCAGCAGCTTAGCTAGCGGGAGGTCCTACGAGCAGTACTTC | CASSLASGRSYEQYF
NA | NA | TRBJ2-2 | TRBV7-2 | TGTGCCACACAAAAAGGCCTAGCCGCCGGGGAGCTGTTTTTT | CATQKGLAAGELFF
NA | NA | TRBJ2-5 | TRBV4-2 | TGTGCCAGCAGCCAGGGGGCGTGGGAACGAACCCAAGAGACCCAGTACTTC | CASSQGAWERTQETQYF
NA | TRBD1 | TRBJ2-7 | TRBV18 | TGTGCCAGCTCACCACCGGGACAGGGGAGCTACGAGCAGTACTTC | CASSPPGQGSYEQYF
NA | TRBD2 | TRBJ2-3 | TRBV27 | TGTGCCAGCTTTGGGGGGGGAAAAAGAGATACGCAGTATTTT | CASFGGGKRDTQYF
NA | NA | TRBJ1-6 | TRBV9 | TGTGCCAGCAGCGTAGAATCATGGAGCTCCTATAATTCACCCCTCCACTTT | CASSVESWSSYNSPLHF
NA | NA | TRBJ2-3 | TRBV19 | TGTGCCAGTAGCCGAGGGCAAGCAGATACGCAGTATTTT | CASSRGQADTQYF
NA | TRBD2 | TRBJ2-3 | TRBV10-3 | TGTGCCATCAGTGATACCCGGGGGGGCCGGAGCACAGATACGCAGTATTTT | CAISDTRGGRSTDTQYF
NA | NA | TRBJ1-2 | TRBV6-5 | TGTGCCAGCGCCACCGTAGACGAAACTTATGGCTACACCTTC | CASATVDETYGYTF
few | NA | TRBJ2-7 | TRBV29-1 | TGCAGCGTTGGTCACCCCGGAGAGCAGTACTTC | CSVGHPGEQYF
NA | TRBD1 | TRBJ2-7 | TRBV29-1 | TGCAGCGTTGCACAGGGGGCGGGTTACGAGCAGTACTTC | CSVAQGAGYEQYF
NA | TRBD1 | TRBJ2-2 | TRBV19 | TGTGCCAGTAGTTCAGGACAGGGAGGCGGGACCGGGGAGCTGTTTTTT | CASSSGQGGGTGELFF
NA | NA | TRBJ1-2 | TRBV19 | TGTGCCAGTAGTATGTTGAGGAGCTATGGCTACACCTTC | CASSMLRSYGYTF
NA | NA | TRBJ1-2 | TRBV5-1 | TGCGCCAGCAGCTTGGGTCTGGGTGATTGGGGCTACACCTTC | CASSLGLGDWGYTF
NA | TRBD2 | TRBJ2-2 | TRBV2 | TGTGCCAGCAGCGGCGGGGGGACAATCGGGGAGCTGTTTTTT | CASSGGGTIGELFF
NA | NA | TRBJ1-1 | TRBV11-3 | TGTGCCAGCAGCTTAGGTCCGGATGAGGGTACTGAAGCTTTCTTT | CASSLGPDEGTEAFF
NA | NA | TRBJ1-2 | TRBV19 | TGTGCCACCGAATTCGTGGGTTATGGCTACACCTTC | CATEFVGYGYTF
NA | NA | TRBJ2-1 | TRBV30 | TGTGCCTGTCGCGGGGTCAATGAGCAGTTCTTC | CACRGVNEQFF
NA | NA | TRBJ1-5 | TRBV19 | TGTGCCAGTAGTATTTCGGTGGGTCTCCAGAATCAGCCCCAGCATTTT | CASSISVGLQNQPQHF
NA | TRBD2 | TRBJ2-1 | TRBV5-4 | TGTGCCAGCAGCCCCCGCCCTATAGCGGGGGCCCCCAATGAGCAGTTCTTC | CASSPRPIAGAPNEQFF
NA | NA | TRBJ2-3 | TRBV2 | TGTGCCAGCAATGGGGATGCGTTCGCAGATACGCAGTATTTT | CASNGDAFADTQYF
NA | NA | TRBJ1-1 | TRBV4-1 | TGCGCCAGCAGCCAAGTAGTAGGAAAGCGGCGTCACCAGAACACTGAAGCTTTCTTT | CASSQVVGKRRHQNTEAFF
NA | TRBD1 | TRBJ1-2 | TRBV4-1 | TGCGCCAGCAGTCGACAGGGTAGTCTAGTCTACTACACCTTC | CASSRQGSLVYYTF
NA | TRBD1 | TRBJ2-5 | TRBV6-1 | TGTGCCAGCAGTTTCCAGGGGGCGCGCGGAGAGACCCAGTACTTC | CASSFQGARGETQYF
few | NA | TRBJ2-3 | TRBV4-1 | TGCGCCAGCAGCCAATTGAGCGGAAAAACAGATACGCAGTATTTT | CASSQLSGKTDTQYF
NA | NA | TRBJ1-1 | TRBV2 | TGTGCCAGCAGTGAGACTTTTAACACTGAAGCTTTCTTT | CASSETFNTEAFF
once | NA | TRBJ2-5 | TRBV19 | TGTGCCAGCAAGGAGCTTAACCAAGAGACCCAGTACTTC | CASKELNQETQYF
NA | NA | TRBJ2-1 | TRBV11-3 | TGTGCCAGCAGCTTAGGTGGGGGGCCGTATGAGCAGTTCTTC | CASSLGGGPYEQFF
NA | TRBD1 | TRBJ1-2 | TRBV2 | TGTGCCAGCGAGGGGACAGGGGGCAATGGCTACACCTTC | CASEGTGGNGYTF
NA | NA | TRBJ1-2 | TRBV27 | TGTGCCAGCAGTACACAGGTTAAGGATGGCTACACCTTC | CASSTQVKDGYTF